Below, one TCR beta chain is given with its context. This clonotype was counted only a few times. What antigen it recognizes has not been identified. The record has no base qualities; no much larger clone is one base away. These data are taken from a study of patients and donors after allogeneic stem cell transplantation (dated by TCRdb to 2020 to 2022). The protocol used for the library was RT-PCR. The listed sequencing device is NextSeq 550. TCRdb reran the public reads through fastp at Q25 and MiXCR, keeping productive beta chains. Rows are combined by CDR3 protein, so each entry shows the most common genes and DNA. The sample table records about 410,000 distinct CDR3 sequences; roughly 17% of these occur just once. About 7% of the sample is held by the ten biggest clonotypes. The receptor comes from a human donor who was either an allogeneic HSCT recipient or a stem cell or donor lymphocyte infusion donor (not recorded which). It is not recorded whose cells these are; they may come from a transplant donor. The sample taken for sequencing was blood, either unsorted or a sorted T cell fraction (not recorded which).

The encoded CDR3 is CASSRRQGEKGGYTF. The DNA reads TGTGCCAGCAGTAGAAGACAGGGGGAGAAAGGTGGCTACACCTTC. The V gene is TRBV27 and the J gene is TRBJ1-2, with 9 middle bases fitting TRBD1. From cysteine to phenylalanine, the CDR3 is 15 amino acids long. Just the 45-base CDR3 DNA is kept, in frame starting at base 1. The germline V gene (reference sequence) specifies MNHEY as CDR1 and SMNVEV as CDR2. Unmatched junction bases come to 11, with V trimmed by 5 bases and J by 7 bases.